The clone carrying this T cell receptor beta chain turned up a few times. The CDR3 is made up of 15 amino acids. The ends lost 8 bases at V and 3 bases at J; junction bases unmatched: 7. Germline V gene data show CDR1 as MNHNS and CDR2 as SASEGT. BIOMED2 TRB-A/B primer pools were used in multiplex TRB PCR. TCRdb re-called the multiplex PCR reads with MiXCR, one entry per CDR3 protein. The profile covers 6,500 to 8,500 distinct CDR3 sequences, with about 30% appearing a single time and 17% taken by the ten largest. The record originates from a study of T and B cells in COVID-19 patients. Study context: Comorbidities linked to unfavorable COVID-19 outcome were present in 18 of 20 active-infection patients.

From blood, roughly 240-550 ng of genomic DNA served as TRB template. This receptor was taken from a human donor with active COVID-19. This rearrangement joins TRBV6-1 to TRBJ2-5; 12 bases match TRBD2. The sequencing sample was made of blood. The CDR3 DNA is TGTGCCAGCGACCTCCTAGCGGGGGGGGAAGAGACCCAGTACTTC. This gives the protein CASDLLAGGEETQYF.